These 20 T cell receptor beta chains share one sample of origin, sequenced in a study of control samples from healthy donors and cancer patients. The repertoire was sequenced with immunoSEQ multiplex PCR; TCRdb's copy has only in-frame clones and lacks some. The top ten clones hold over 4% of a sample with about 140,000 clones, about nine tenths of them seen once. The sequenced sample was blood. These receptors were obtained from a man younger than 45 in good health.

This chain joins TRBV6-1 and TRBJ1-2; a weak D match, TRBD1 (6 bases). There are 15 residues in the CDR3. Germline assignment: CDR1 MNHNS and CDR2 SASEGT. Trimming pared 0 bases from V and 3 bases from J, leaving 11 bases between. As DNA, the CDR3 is TGTGCCAGCAGTGAAGCGATACAGGGTTACTATGGCTACACCTTC. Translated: CASSEAIQGYYGYTF.

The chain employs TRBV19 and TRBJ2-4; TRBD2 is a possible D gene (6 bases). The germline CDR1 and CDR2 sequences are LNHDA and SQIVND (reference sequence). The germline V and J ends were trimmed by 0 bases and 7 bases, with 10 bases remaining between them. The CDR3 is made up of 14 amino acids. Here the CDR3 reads CASSIDLAGNIQYF. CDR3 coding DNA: TGTGCCAGTAGTATAGATCTGGCGGGGAACATTCAGTACTTC.

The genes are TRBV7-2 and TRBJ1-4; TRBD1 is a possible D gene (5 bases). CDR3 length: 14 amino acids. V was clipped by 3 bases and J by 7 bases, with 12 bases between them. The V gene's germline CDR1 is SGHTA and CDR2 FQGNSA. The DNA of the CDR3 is TGTGCCAGCAGCTTTGGAACAGGAGGTGAAAAACTGTTTTTT. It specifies CASSFGTGGEKLFF.

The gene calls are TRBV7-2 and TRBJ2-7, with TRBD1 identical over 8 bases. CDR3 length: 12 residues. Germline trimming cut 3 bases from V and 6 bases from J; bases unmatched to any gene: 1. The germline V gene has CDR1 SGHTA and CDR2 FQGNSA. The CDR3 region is CASSLTGAEQYF. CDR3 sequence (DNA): TGTGCCAGCAGCTTGACAGGGGCCGAGCAGTACTTC.

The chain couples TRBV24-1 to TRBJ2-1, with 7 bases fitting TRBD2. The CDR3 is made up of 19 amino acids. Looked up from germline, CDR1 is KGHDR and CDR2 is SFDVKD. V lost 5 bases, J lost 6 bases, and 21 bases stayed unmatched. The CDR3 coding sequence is TGTGCCACCAGTGGCATAGGGACTCCTAGCGGAACATGGAGCAATGAGCAGTTCTTC. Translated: CATSGIGTPSGTWSNEQFF.

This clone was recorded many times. CDR3 region: CATSDLRDSTDTQYF. The CDR3 nucleotides read TGTGCCACCAGTGATTTGCGGGACAGCACAGATACGCAGTATTTT. The chain has TRBV24-1 and TRBJ2-3; D is possibly TRBD1 or TRBD2 (5 bases each). Germline V gene data show CDR1 as KGHDR and CDR2 as SFDVKD. This CDR3 has 15 amino acids. The germline V and J ends were trimmed by 0 bases and 0 bases, with 6 bases remaining between them.

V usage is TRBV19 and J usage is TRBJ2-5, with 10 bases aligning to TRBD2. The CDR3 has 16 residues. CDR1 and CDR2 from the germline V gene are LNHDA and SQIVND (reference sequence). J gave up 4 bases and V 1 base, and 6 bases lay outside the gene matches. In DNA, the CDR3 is TGTGCCAGTAGTATAGGAACTAGCGGGGATCGAGAGACCCAGTACTTC. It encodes CASSIGTSGDRETQYF.

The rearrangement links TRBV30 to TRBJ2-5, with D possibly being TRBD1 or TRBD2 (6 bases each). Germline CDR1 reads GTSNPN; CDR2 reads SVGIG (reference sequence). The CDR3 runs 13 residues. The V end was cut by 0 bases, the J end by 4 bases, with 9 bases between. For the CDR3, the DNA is TGTGCCTGGAGTGTAGGGGGGTCAGAGACCCAGTACTTC. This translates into CAWSVGGSETQYF.

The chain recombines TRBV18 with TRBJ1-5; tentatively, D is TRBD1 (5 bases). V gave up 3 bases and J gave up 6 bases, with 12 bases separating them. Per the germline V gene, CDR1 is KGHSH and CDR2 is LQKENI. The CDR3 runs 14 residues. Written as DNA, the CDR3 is TGTGCCAGCTCACCCAGGGCCCTTGGTCAGCCCCAGCATTTT. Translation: CASSPRALGQPQHF.

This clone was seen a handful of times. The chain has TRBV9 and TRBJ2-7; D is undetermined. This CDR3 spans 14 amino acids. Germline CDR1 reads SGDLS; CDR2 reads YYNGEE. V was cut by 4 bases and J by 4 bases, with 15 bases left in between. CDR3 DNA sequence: TGTGCCAGCAGCCCACGTCCAGACGTATACGAGCAGTACTTC. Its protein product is CASSPRPDVYEQYF.

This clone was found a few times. CDR3 nucleotide sequence: TGTGCCAGCAGTGAAGTAGAGCGTGGGGGGAGAGAGACCCAGTACTTC. This sequence encodes CASSEVERGGRETQYF. V usage is TRBV6-1 and J usage is TRBJ2-5; possibly TRBD2 for D (6 bases). V lost 1 base, J lost 4 bases, and 16 bases lay in between. Germline CDR1 MNHNS, CDR2 SASEGT. This CDR3 spans 16 amino acids.

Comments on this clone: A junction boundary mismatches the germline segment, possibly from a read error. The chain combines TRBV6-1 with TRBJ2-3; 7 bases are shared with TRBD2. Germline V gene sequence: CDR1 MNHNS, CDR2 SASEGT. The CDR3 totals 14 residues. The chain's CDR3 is CASNEAGPIDTQYF. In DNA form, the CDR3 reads TGTGCCAGCAATGAAGCGGGACCAATAGATACGCAGTATTTT.

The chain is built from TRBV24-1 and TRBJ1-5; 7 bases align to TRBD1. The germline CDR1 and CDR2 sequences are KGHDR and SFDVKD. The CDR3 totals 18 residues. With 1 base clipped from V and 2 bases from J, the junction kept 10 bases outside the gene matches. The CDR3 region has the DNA TGTGCCACCAGTGATTTCAAAGACAGGGCCGGAGGCAATCAGCCCCAGCATTTT. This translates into CATSDFKDRAGGNQPQHF.

The CDR3 loop reads CASSLPLTGGPDMQQFF. The CDR3 DNA follows: TGTGCCAGCAGCCTTCCCTTAACGGGGGGGCCTGATATGCAGCAGTTCTTC. The rearrangement links TRBV3-1 (or the pseudogene TRBV3-2) to TRBJ2-1, with 8 bases that match TRBD2. With V trimmed by 4 bases and J by 11 bases, 19 bases remained unmatched. The CDR3 extends over 17 amino acids. Germline V gene lookup returns CDR1 LGHDT and CDR2 YNNKEL (reference sequence).

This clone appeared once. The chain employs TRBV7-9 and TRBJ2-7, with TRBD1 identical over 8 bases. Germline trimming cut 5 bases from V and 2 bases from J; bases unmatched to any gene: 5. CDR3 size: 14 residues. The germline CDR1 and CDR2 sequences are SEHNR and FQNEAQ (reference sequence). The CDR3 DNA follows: TGTGCCAGCAGCCGGGAACAGGGGGCCTACGAGCAGTACTTC. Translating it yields CASSREQGAYEQYF.

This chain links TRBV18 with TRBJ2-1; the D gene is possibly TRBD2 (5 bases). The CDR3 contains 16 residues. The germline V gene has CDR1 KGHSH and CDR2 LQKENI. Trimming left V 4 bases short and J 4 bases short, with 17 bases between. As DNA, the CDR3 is TGTGCCAGCTCACTCCGGCTAGCAGTTTCGTACAATGAGCAGTTCTTC. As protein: CASSLRLAVSYNEQFF.

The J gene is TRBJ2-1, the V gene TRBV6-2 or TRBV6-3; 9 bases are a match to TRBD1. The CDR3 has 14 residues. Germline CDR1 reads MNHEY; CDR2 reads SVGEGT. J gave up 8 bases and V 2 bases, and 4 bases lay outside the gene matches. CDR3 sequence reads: CASSYPTGGHEQFF. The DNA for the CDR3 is TGTGCCAGCAGTTACCCGACAGGGGGGCATGAGCAGTTCTTC.

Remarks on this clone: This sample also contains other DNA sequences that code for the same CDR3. The CDR3 DNA is TGTGCCAGCAGCCCTAGTGGGGGTGGGGACGAGCAGTACTTC. It is translated as CASSPSGGGDEQYF. V and J are TRBV9 and TRBJ2-7; possibly TRBD1 or TRBD2 for D (5 bases each). Germline V gene lookup returns CDR1 SGDLS and CDR2 YYNGEE. Deletions cut 4 bases from V and 5 bases from J, with 16 bases between. The length of the CDR3 is 14 residues.

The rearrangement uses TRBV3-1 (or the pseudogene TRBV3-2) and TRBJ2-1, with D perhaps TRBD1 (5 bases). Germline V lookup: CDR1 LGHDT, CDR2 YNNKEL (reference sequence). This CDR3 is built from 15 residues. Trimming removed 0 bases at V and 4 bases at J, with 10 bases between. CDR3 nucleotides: TGTGCCAGCAGCCAAGATCGGGCAGGGTACAATGAGCAGTTCTTC. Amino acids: CASSQDRAGYNEQFF.

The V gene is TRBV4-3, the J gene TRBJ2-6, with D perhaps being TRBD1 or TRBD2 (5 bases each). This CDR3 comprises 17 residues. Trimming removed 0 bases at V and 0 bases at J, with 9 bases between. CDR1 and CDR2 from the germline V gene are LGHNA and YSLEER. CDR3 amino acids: CASSQDQGRSGANVLTF. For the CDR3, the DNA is TGCGCCAGCAGCCAAGATCAGGGACGCTCTGGGGCCAACGTCCTGACTTTC.